The 18 T cell receptor beta chains below were found in one sample sequenced in a study of CD8 T cells in ankylosing spondylitis. In TCRdb, the 5' RACE reads were re-called with MiXCR into one record per CDR3 protein. The repertoire holds just over 350,000 distinct CDR3 sequences, with roughly 22% as singletons. Sample: blood, either unsorted or a sorted T cell fraction (not recorded which). The source of these receptors is a male donor with ankylosing spondylitis or in good health (not recorded which).

The chain employs TRBV6-2 or TRBV6-3 and TRBJ1-4; 10 nucleotides line up with TRBD1. This CDR3 comprises 15 residues. CDR1 is MNHEY and CDR2 is SVGEGT in the germline V gene. J was trimmed by 8 bases and V by 4 bases; bases with no gene match: 7. CDR3 bases: TGTGCCAGCAGTTTCGGACAGGGGGAAGGAGAAAAACTGTTTTTT. It specifies CASSFGQGEGEKLFF.

The chain links TRBV7-8 to TRBJ2-3; TRBD2 matches 14 bases. Trimming took 4 bases from V and 0 from J; bases not matched to a gene: 6. The germline V gene has CDR1 SGHVS and CDR2 FQNEAQ. This CDR3 region has 18 residues. The CDR3 region is CASSSWTSGGPSTDTQYF. Written as DNA, the CDR3 is TGTGCCAGCAGCTCGTGGACTAGCGGGGGGCCAAGCACAGATACGCAGTATTTT.

The chain has TRBV21-1 and TRBJ1-1; the table's D call, TRBD1, has no DNA check behind it. TRBV21-1 is designated a pseudogene. The length of the CDR3 is 18 residues. The CDR3 is CASSSPPTGGRRNTEAFF. The CDR3, as DNA: TGTGCCAGCAGCAGTCCCCCAACAGGGGGGCGCCGGAACACTGAAGCTTTCTTT.

The chain combines TRBV2 with TRBJ2-5, with D tentatively TRBD1 (8 bases). This CDR3 is built from 15 residues. Trimming took off 5 bases at V and 4 bases at J, with 17 bases between the two ends. In germline, CDR1 is SNHLY, CDR2 FYNNEI. The CDR3 spells CASSTQTGEGETQYF. The CDR3 DNA follows: TGTGCCAGCAGTACCCAGACAGGGGAGGGAGAGACCCAGTACTTC. Full variable domain (outside the CDR3, taken from reference TRBV2 and TRBJ2-5): EPEVTQTPSHQVTQMGQEVILRCVPISNHLYFYWYRQILGQKVEFLVSFYNNEISEKSEIFDDQFSVERPDGSNFTLKIRSTKLEDSAMYFCASSTQTGEGETQYFGPGTRLLVL.

The CDR3 here is CSVEDPMGTGSSTDTQYF. The CDR3 DNA follows: TGCAGCGTTGAAGATCCGATGGGGACAGGGTCTAGCACAGATACGCAGTATTTT. This chain uses TRBV29-1 with TRBJ2-3; TRBD1 matches at 9 bases. Per germline, CDR1 SQVTM and CDR2 ANQGSEA. With 0 bases clipped from V and 0 bases from J, the junction kept 10 bases outside the gene matches. The CDR3 sequence is 18 residues long.

This chain links TRBV4-1 with TRBJ2-1; weak D call: TRBD1 (5 bases). CDR3 length: 17 residues. CDR1 is MGHRA, CDR2 YSYEKL, per germline. V lost 5 bases, J lost 4 bases, and 21 bases lay in between. CDR3 coding DNA: TGCGCCAGCAGCACTGGACGAGGCCGAGACAGTTACAATGAGCAGTTCTTC. Its protein product is CASSTGRGRDSYNEQFF.

This clonotype was observed a few times. The chain employs TRBV4-1 and TRBJ2-1, with TRBD2 matching 8 bases. The ends lost 4 bases at V and 4 bases at J; junction bases unmatched: 6. The CDR3 covers 15 residues. From germline, CDR1 is MGHRA and CDR2 YSYEKL. The CDR3 region is CASSLPGGSYNEQFF. CDR3 coding DNA: TGCGCCAGCAGCCTTCCGGGGGGGTCATACAATGAGCAGTTCTTC.

This clonotype has a single count. The junction differs from germline at one of its ends, possibly a read error. V is TRBV7-6 and J is TRBJ2-3; D call uncertain. The length of the CDR3 is 16 residues. Germline V gene sequence: CDR1 SGHVS, CDR2 FNYEAQ. The CDR3 spells CASSHEQAGRTDTQYF. In DNA form, the CDR3 reads TGTGCCAGCAGCCACGAGCAGGCAGGCCGCACGGATACGCAGTATTTT.

The chain uses TRBV6-1 and TRBJ2-1, with 9 bases lining up with TRBD1. CDR1 and CDR2 (germline): MNHNS, SASEGT. The length of the CDR3 is 15 residues. With 6 bases clipped from V and 6 bases from J, the junction kept 9 bases outside the gene matches. In nucleotides, the CDR3 is TGTGCCAGCAGAGCACAGGGGGCGCGGGTCAATGAGCAGTTCTTC. Its protein product is CASRAQGARVNEQFF.

The rearrangement links TRBV27 to TRBJ2-2; D not resolved. Germline-derived CDR1 and CDR2 are MNHEY and SMNVEV (reference sequence). The CDR3 loop spans 14 amino acids. V was trimmed by 0 bases and J by 1 base, leaving 3 bases between them. DNA of the CDR3: TGTGCCAGCAGTTTATCGATGAACACCGGGGAGCTGTTTTTT. Its translation: CASSLSMNTGELFF.

The chain uses TRBV29-1 and TRBJ2-7, with D tentatively TRBD1 (7 bases). CDR1 SQVTM and CDR2 ANQGSEA come from the germline V gene. V was pared by 6 bases and J by 3 bases, with 12 bases between. The CDR3 has 12 amino acids. CDR3: CSVSGGLYEQYF. The CDR3 DNA follows: TGCAGCGTCTCAGGGGGGCTCTACGAGCAGTACTTC.

Details on this clonotype: A much larger clone sits a single nucleotide away, making a read error possible. The chain is built from TRBV29-1 and TRBJ2-1; tentatively, D is TRBD1 (6 bases). Per the germline V gene, CDR1 is SQVTM and CDR2 is ANQGSEA. This CDR3 comprises 15 residues. The CDR3 coding sequence is TGCAGCGTGGAGACAGGTGTCGTGGTCTACAGTGAGCAGTTCTTC. Translated: CSVETGVVVYSEQFF.

The V call is TRBV12-3 or TRBV12-4, the J call TRBJ2-5; 14 bases align to TRBD2. V gave up 3 bases and J gave up 5 bases; unmatched junction bases: 5. This CDR3 comprises 16 residues. CDR3 DNA: TGTGCCAGCAGTTTGACTAGCGGGGGGGCGGGTGAGACCCAGTACTTC. Protein product: CASSLTSGGAGETQYF.

This chain connects TRBV12-3 or TRBV12-4 to TRBJ2-5; D gene ambiguous. This CDR3 has 16 amino acids. The V end lost 5 bases, the J end lost 0 bases, and 16 bases lay between the germline ends. This CDR3 is CASSPSRGPHQETQYF. The CDR3, as DNA: TGTGCCAGCAGTCCGTCTCGAGGACCGCACCAAGAGACCCAGTACTTC.

This clonotype was picked up a small number of times. V and J are TRBV12-3 or TRBV12-4 and TRBJ2-3; D gene unclear. The CDR3 sequence is 14 residues long. V gave up 4 bases and J gave up 2 bases, with 10 bases separating them. CDR3 protein: CASSYRGTTDTQYF. CDR3 DNA: TGTGCCAGCAGTTACCGCGGAACCACAGATACGCAGTATTTT.

This clonotype was seen only a few times. V gene TRBV5-6 combines with J gene TRBJ2-1, with 9 nucleotides matching TRBD1. The CDR3 spans 16 residues. V lost 2 bases, J lost 6 bases, and 9 bases stayed unmatched. In germline, CDR1 is SGHDT, CDR2 YYEEEE. CDR3 protein: CASSLSGTGLGNEQFF. The CDR3 nucleotides are TGTGCCAGCAGCTTATCCGGGACAGGGTTGGGCAATGAGCAGTTCTTC. The whole variable domain, filled in from reference TRBV5-6 and TRBJ2-1, reads DAGVTQSPTHLIKTRGQQVTLRCSPKSGHDTVSWYQQALGQGPQFIFQYYEEEERQRGNFPDRFSGHQFPNYSSELNVNALLLGDSALYLCASSLSGTGLGNEQFFGPGTRLTVL.

This clonotype occurred a few times. This chain links TRBV15 with TRBJ1-2; 8 bases line up with TRBD1. CDR1 and CDR2 from the germline V gene are LNHNV and YYDKDF (reference sequence). The V segment lost 0 bases and the J segment 2 bases; nucleotides outside the gene matches: 2. This CDR3 has 15 amino acids. The CDR3 loop reads CATSRDPGGNYGYTF. The CDR3 bases are TGTGCCACCAGCAGAGACCCAGGGGGCAACTATGGCTACACCTTC. Looking up the rest from reference TRBV15 and TRBJ1-2 gives the full variable domain: DAMVIQNPRYQVTQFGKPVTLSCSQTLNHNVMYWYQQKSSQAPKLLFHYYDKDFNNEADTPDNFQSRRPNTSFCFLDIRSPGLGDTAMYLCATSRDPGGNYGYTFGSGTRLTVV.

This clonotype was seen a handful of times. The V call is TRBV11-2, the J call TRBJ2-7; D ambiguous. The germline V gene encodes CDR1 SGHAT and CDR2 FQNNGV. V dropped 2 bases and J dropped 6 bases, with 2 bases sitting between them. The CDR3 loop spans 10 amino acids. The CDR3 loop is CASSLFEQYF. As DNA, the CDR3 is TGTGCCAGCAGCTTATTCGAGCAGTACTTC.